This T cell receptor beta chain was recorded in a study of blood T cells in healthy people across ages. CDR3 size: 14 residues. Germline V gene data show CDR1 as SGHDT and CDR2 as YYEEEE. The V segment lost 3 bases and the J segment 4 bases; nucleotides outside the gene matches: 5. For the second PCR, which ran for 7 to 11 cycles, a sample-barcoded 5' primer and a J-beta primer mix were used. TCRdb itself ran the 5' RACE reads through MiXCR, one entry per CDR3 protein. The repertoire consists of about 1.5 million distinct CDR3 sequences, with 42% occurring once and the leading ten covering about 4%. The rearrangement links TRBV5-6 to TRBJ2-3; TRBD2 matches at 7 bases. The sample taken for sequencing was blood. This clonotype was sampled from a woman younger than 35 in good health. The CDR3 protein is CASSWGLIPDTQYF. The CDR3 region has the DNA TGTGCCAGCAGCTGGGGACTAATCCCAGATACGCAGTATTTT. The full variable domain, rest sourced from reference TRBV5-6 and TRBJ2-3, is DAGVTQSPTHLIKTRGQQVTLRCSPKSGHDTVSWYQQALGQGPQFIFQYYEEEERQRGNFPDRFSGHQFPNYSSELNVNALLLGDSALYLCASSWGLIPDTQYFGPGTRLTVL.